The 25 T cell receptor beta chains presented below share a single source sample, sequenced in a study of blood T cell repertoires in COVID-19. Sequenced by immunoSEQ multiplex PCR; TCRdb stores in-frame clones only, minus some. The sample holds under 75,000 clones, less than 75% seen once. Sequenced material: peripheral blood. The source of these receptors is a woman between 50 and 59 years old with active or convalescent COVID-19.

The chain uses TRBV29-1 and TRBJ2-1; a possible D gene is TRBD2 (5 bases). Trimming took 1 base from V and 5 from J, leaving 15 bases between them. In germline, CDR1 is SQVTM, CDR2 ANQGSEA. There are 15 residues in the CDR3. The chain's CDR3 is CSVEVELVWDNEQFF. The CDR3 DNA reads as TGCAGCGTTGAAGTTGAACTAGTGTGGGACAATGAGCAGTTCTTC.

The rearrangement uses TRBV3-1 (or the pseudogene TRBV3-2) and TRBJ2-5; the match to TRBD1 covers 7 bases. J lost 7 bases, V lost 4 bases, and 12 bases had no gene match. CDR1 and CDR2 (germline): LGHDT, YNNKEL (reference sequence). The CDR3 contains 15 residues. The CDR3 DNA reads as TGTGCCAGCAGCCGAGAAGGGGACAGCCTTTGGACCCAGTACTTC. This translates into CASSREGDSLWTQYF.

The CDR3 reads CASSLVSGEKLFF. CDR3 sequence (DNA): TGTGCCAGCAGCTTAGTTTCGGGGGAAAAACTGTTTTTT. This chain joins TRBV7-6 and TRBJ1-4; D remains unclear. V was cut by 1 base and J by 8 bases, with 8 bases left in between. Per germline, CDR1 SGHVS and CDR2 FNYEAQ. The length of the CDR3 is 13 residues.

This clone was recorded a few times. The chain recombines TRBV5-1 with TRBJ2-1; TRBD2 matches at 9 bases. J lost 11 bases, V lost 4 bases, and 7 bases had no gene match. The CDR3 covers 13 residues. Germline loops: CDR1 SGHRS, CDR2 YFSETQ. The CDR3 nucleotides are TGCGCCAGCAGCGGGGGACTAGCTAGCCAGCAGTTCTTC. Protein product: CASSGGLASQQFF.

This chain links TRBV18 with TRBJ2-5; 8 bases fit TRBD1. CDR1 and CDR2 from the germline V gene are KGHSH and LQKENI. The CDR3 length is 16 residues. V shed 0 bases and J 7 bases; nucleotides not matched to a gene: 10. The CDR3, as DNA: TGTGCCAGCTCACCACCAGGGACAGGTGAGACCCGGACCCAGTACTTC. This sequence encodes CASSPPGTGETRTQYF.

The chain joins TRBV5-6 to TRBJ2-7; unclear D gene. Germline CDR1 reads SGHDT; CDR2 reads YYEEEE. CDR3 length: 13 amino acids. Trimming took off 4 bases at V and 3 bases at J, with 11 bases between the two ends. The CDR3 reads CASSGGDGYEQYF. In nucleotides, the CDR3 is TGTGCCAGCAGCGGTGGAGATGGCTACGAGCAGTACTTC.

A single count supports this clone. The V call is TRBV10-3, the J call TRBJ2-3; TRBD2 is a possible D gene (5 bases). The CDR3 spans 13 residues. V was shortened by 10 bases and J by 6 bases, with 17 bases between the two germline ends. CDR1 is ENHRY, CDR2 SYGVKD, per germline. The CDR3 sequence is CATTKGRGDTQYF. The CDR3 region has the DNA TGTGCCACTACTAAAGGCCGAGGGGATACGCAGTATTTT.

J is TRBJ2-7 and V is TRBV2; 8 bases match TRBD2. The CDR3 runs to 13 residues. V trimming: 5 bases; J trimming: 5 bases; junction bases outside the gene matches: 5. The germline CDR1 and CDR2 sequences are SNHLY and FYNNEI. This chain's CDR3 is CASSTSGGDEQYF. The CDR3 nucleotides read TGTGCCAGCAGTACCTCGGGGGGGGACGAGCAGTACTTC.

On this clone: The same CDR3 can be traced to other DNA sequences in this sample. The V call is TRBV5-5, the J call TRBJ2-7, with TRBD2 identical over 13 bases. Germline CDR1 SGHKS, CDR2 YYEKEE (reference sequence). This CDR3 spans 15 amino acids. J was trimmed by 4 bases and V by 4 bases; bases with no gene match: 5. In DNA, the CDR3 is TGTGCCAGCAGCCCCACTAGCGGGAGGGCTTACGAGCAGTACTTC. Its translation: CASSPTSGRAYEQYF.

J is TRBJ2-5 and V is TRBV10-1, with 10 bases lining up with TRBD2. The CDR3 is 14 amino acids. The ends lost 6 bases at V and 4 bases at J; junction bases unmatched: 5. CDR1 WNHNN and CDR2 SYGVQD come from the germline V gene (reference sequence). The chain's CDR3 is CASSPSGSGETQYF. The CDR3 DNA reads as TGCGCCAGCAGCCCTAGCGGGAGTGGAGAGACCCAGTACTTC.

The chain uses TRBV28 and TRBJ2-2; no reliable D call. In germline, CDR1 is MDHEN, CDR2 SYDVKM. The CDR3 loop spans 16 amino acids. V lost 4 bases and J 0 bases, leaving 12 bases between the germline ends. The CDR3 sequence is CASSSPVITNTGELFF. The CDR3 DNA is TGTGCCAGCAGTTCGCCGGTGATCACGAACACCGGGGAGCTGTTTTTT. The complete variable domain, with remaining parts taken from reference TRBV28 and TRBJ2-2, reads DVKVTQSSRYLVKRTGEKVFLECVQDMDHENMFWYRQDPGLGLRLIYFSYDVKMKEKGDIPEGYSVSREKKERFSLILESASTNQTSMYLCASSSPVITNTGELFFGEGSRLTVL.

J is TRBJ2-6 and V is TRBV27; weak D call: TRBD1 (5 bases). The ends were cut back, 4 bases at V and 4 bases at J, with 11 bases in the middle. Germline CDR1 reads MNHEY; CDR2 reads SMNVEV (reference sequence). The CDR3 spans 15 residues. Here the CDR3 reads CASSSRVLGANVLTF. The CDR3 nucleotides read TGTGCCAGCAGTTCCAGGGTACTCGGGGCCAACGTCCTGACTTTC. Drawing the rest from reference TRBV27 and TRBJ2-6, the complete variable domain is EAQVTQNPRYLITVTGKKLTVTCSQNMNHEYMSWYRQDPGLGLRQIYYSMNVEVTDKGDVPEGYKVSRKEKRNFPLILESPSPNQTSLYFCASSSRVLGANVLTFGAGSRLTVL.

This chain uses TRBV30 with TRBJ1-1, with TRBD1 matching 7 bases. The CDR3 runs to 14 residues. Germline V gene data show CDR1 as GTSNPN and CDR2 as SVGIG (reference sequence). V lost 4 bases, J lost 1 base, and 6 bases stayed unmatched. The CDR3 DNA is TGTGCCTGGAAAGGTAGGGGGCGGAACACTGAAGCTTTCTTT. Amino acid sequence: CAWKGRGRNTEAFF.

V usage is TRBV5-8 and J usage is TRBJ2-7, with D uncertain. Germline V gene sequence: CDR1 SGHTS, CDR2 YDEGEE. The CDR3 has 14 amino acids. The V end was cut by 3 bases, the J end by 2 bases, with 12 bases between. CDR3: CASSYGEWTYEQYF. Here the CDR3 DNA reads TGTGCCAGCAGCTACGGAGAATGGACCTACGAGCAGTACTTC.

The chain combines TRBV24-1 with TRBJ2-1, with D hard to call. Germline values: CDR1 KGHDR, CDR2 SFDVKD. Trimming cost V 5 bases and J 1 base, with 17 bases left between them. This CDR3 region has 17 residues. In DNA, the CDR3 is TGTGCCACCAGTGGCCCAGGTCTGACAAATTCCTACAATGAGCAGTTCTTC. Its protein is CATSGPGLTNSYNEQFF.

This clone has only a few counts. V gene TRBV5-1 combines with J gene TRBJ1-5, with 10 bases matching TRBD1. Per the germline V gene, CDR1 is SGHRS and CDR2 is YFSETQ. The V segment lost 4 bases and the J segment 5 bases; nucleotides outside the gene matches: 3. The CDR3 contains 14 residues. The CDR3 reads CASSQGTGDQPQHF. In DNA form, the CDR3 reads TGCGCCAGCAGCCAAGGGACAGGGGATCAGCCCCAGCATTTT.

The chain uses TRBV4-1 and TRBJ2-3, with TRBD1 identical over 9 bases. The CDR3 sequence is 17 residues long. The junction had 9 bases not matched to a gene; V was cut back by 1 base and J by 4 bases. Germline V CDR1 and CDR2: MGHRA, YSYEKL. The CDR3 nucleotides are TGCGCCAGCAGCCAAGCGGTGGGACAGGGTATGCCAGATACGCAGTATTTT. This sequence encodes CASSQAVGQGMPDTQYF.

The chain uses TRBV11-2 and TRBJ1-1, with D uncertain. CDR3 size: 14 residues. The germline CDR1 and CDR2 sequences are SGHAT and FQNNGV. V lost 5 bases and J lost 1, with 11 bases in between. Written as DNA, the CDR3 is TGTGCCAGCAGCAAAGAGTACCGGAACACTGAAGCTTTCTTT. This gives the protein CASSKEYRNTEAFF.

The chain is built from TRBV5-6 and TRBJ1-4, with 7 bases identical to TRBD1. Per the germline V gene, CDR1 is SGHDT and CDR2 is YYEEEE. J was trimmed by 0 bases and V by 0 bases; bases with no gene match: 5. The CDR3 totals 17 residues. The CDR3 DNA sequence: TGTGCCAGCAGCTTGGTAGGGGGCAGTTCAACTAATGAAAAACTGTTTTTT. This encodes CASSLVGGSSTNEKLFF.

The chain has TRBV18 and TRBJ1-2, with D perhaps TRBD1 (5 bases). V was clipped by 0 bases and J by 1 base, with 6 bases between them. The germline V gene encodes CDR1 KGHSH and CDR2 LQKENI. The CDR3 is 14 amino acids. The CDR3 sequence: CASSPPGVNYGYTF. The CDR3 DNA is TGTGCCAGCTCACCACCAGGGGTTAACTATGGCTACACCTTC.

CDR3 bases: TGTGCCAGCAGTGACTGGTGGGAAAACATTCAGTACTTC. Its translation: CASSDWWENIQYF. The J gene is TRBJ2-4, the V gene TRBV5-5; no clear D gene. The CDR3 length is 13 residues. Germline V gene data show CDR1 as SGHKS and CDR2 as YYEKEE (reference sequence). Trimming removed 5 bases from V and 5 bases from J, with 11 bases in between.

The chain couples TRBV2 to TRBJ2-1; 8 positions agree with TRBD1. Germline-derived CDR1 and CDR2 are SNHLY and FYNNEI. The V gene end was trimmed by 7 bases and the J gene end by 5 bases; junction bases not matched to a gene: 7. There are 14 residues in the CDR3. The CDR3 loop is CASKRTGTDNEQFF. Here the CDR3 DNA reads TGTGCCAGCAAGAGGACAGGGACCGACAATGAGCAGTTCTTC. Together with reference TRBV2 and TRBJ2-1, the CDR3 gives the full variable domain: EPEVTQTPSHQVTQMGQEVILRCVPISNHLYFYWYRQILGQKVEFLVSFYNNEISEKSEIFDDQFSVERPDGSNFTLKIRSTKLEDSAMYFCASKRTGTDNEQFFGPGTRLTVL.

The genes are TRBV6-5 and TRBJ2-1; D might be TRBD2 (6 bases). V lost 7 bases, J lost 1 base, and 14 bases lay in between. The germline V gene has CDR1 MNHEY and CDR2 SVGAGI. This CDR3 is 15 amino acids long. CDR3 loop: CASNGRGISYNEQFF. The CDR3 bases are TGTGCCAGCAACGGGAGAGGTATATCCTACAATGAGCAGTTCTTC.

J is TRBJ2-3 and V is TRBV5-4; 11 bases line up with TRBD1. Germline V gives CDR1 SGHNT, CDR2 YYREEE (reference sequence). J lost 4 bases, V lost 1 base, and 2 bases had no gene match. The CDR3 consists of 15 residues. The CDR3 bases are TGTGCCAGCAGCTTGAGGACAGGGGGCCCAGATACGCAGTATTTT. Its protein product is CASSLRTGGPDTQYF.

This rearrangement joins TRBV12-5 to TRBJ2-2; perhaps TRBD1 as D (5 bases). The CDR3 is 13 residues long. Per germline, CDR1 LGHNT and CDR2 FRNRAP. The V end lost 3 bases, the J end lost 7 bases, and 9 bases lay between the germline ends. CDR3 residues: CASGFWGSGELFF. CDR3 nucleotide sequence: TGTGCTAGTGGTTTTTGGGGCAGCGGGGAGCTGTTTTTT.